This T cell receptor beta chain originates from a study of CD4 and CD8 cells across lung adenocarcinoma regions. TCRdb re-called the PCR reads through MiXCR, storing one row per CDR3 protein. The data hold 5,000 to 7,000 distinct CDR3 sequences, with 45% to 65% observed a single time. V shed 5 bases and J shed 8 bases, with 10 bases lying between them. The CDR3 loop spans 12 amino acids. Germline values: CDR1 SGHVS, CDR2 FNYEAQ. This clonotype is large in the sample. The sample taken for sequencing was CD4+ T cells from the center of a lung tumor. The genes are TRBV7-6 and TRBJ2-1; D unclear. This receptor was taken from a female donor with lung adenocarcinoma. The CD4 and CD8 labels of this study may be unreliable. The CDR3 nucleotides read TGTGCCAGCAGCCACGGTGGGGATGAGCAGTTCTTC. Translated: CASSHGGDEQFF.